A single sample is the source of the 17 T cell receptor beta chains below, sequenced in a study of blood T cells in healthy people across ages. PCR was performed a second time for 7 to 11 cycles using a sample-barcoded 5' primer and a J-beta primer mix. TCRdb re-analysed the 5' RACE reads in MiXCR, keeping a single row per CDR3 protein. The sample has hundreds of thousands of distinct CDR3 sequences, roughly 56% seen once. Sequencing was carried out using blood. These receptors were taken from a man aged 35-49 years in good health.

This clonotype was observed a handful of times. This sequence joins TRBV27 and TRBJ2-7; D not resolved. V dropped 3 bases and J dropped 2 bases, with 8 bases sitting between them. The CDR3 spans 13 residues. CDR1 is MNHEY, CDR2 SMNVEV, per germline (reference sequence). The CDR3 sequence: CASSFNSAYEQYF. Written as DNA, the CDR3 is TGTGCCAGCAGTTTCAACTCGGCCTACGAGCAGTACTTC.

Here the CDR3 reads CASSQVWRETQYF. Written as DNA, the CDR3 is TGTGCCAGCAGCCAAGTGTGGCGGGAGACCCAGTACTTC. The chain is built from TRBV14 and TRBJ2-5; D not resolved. The CDR3 has 13 amino acids. CDR1 and CDR2 (germline): SGHDN, FVKESK. V was clipped by 1 base and J by 5 bases, with 8 bases between them.

The genes are TRBV20-1 and TRBJ1-1, with D possibly TRBD1 on 6 matching bases. This CDR3 has 14 residues. Germline lookup yields CDR1 DFQATT and CDR2 SNEGSKA (reference sequence). Trimming left V 3 bases short and J 1 base short, with 12 bases between. The CDR3 DNA is TGCAGTGCTAGGGTCACAGGGACGAACACTGAAGCTTTCTTT. Its protein product is CSARVTGTNTEAFF.

This rearrangement joins TRBV7-2 to TRBJ2-7; TRBD2 agrees at 10 bases. The trim removed 5 bases at V and 1 base at J, leaving 14 bases unmatched. The germline V gene encodes CDR1 SGHTA and CDR2 FQGNSA. This CDR3 comprises 18 residues. CDR3 protein: CASSREGRAGGGSYEQYF. The CDR3 DNA sequence: TGTGCCAGCAGCAGAGAAGGCCGAGCGGGAGGGGGGTCCTACGAGCAGTACTTC.

Only a few counts were recorded for this clonotype. The genes are TRBV5-5 and TRBJ2-5, with TRBD2 identical over 11 bases. Germline values: CDR1 SGHKS, CDR2 YYEKEE (reference sequence). There are 14 residues in the CDR3. With V trimmed by 5 bases and J by 5 bases, 5 bases remained unmatched. The CDR3 nucleotides are TGTGCCAGCAGGATAGCGGGAGGGGGTGAGACCCAGTACTTC. Its protein product is CASRIAGGGETQYF.

The rearrangement links TRBV21-1 to TRBJ2-4. TRBV21-1 is tagged as a pseudogene. The CDR3 totals 17 residues. This chain's CDR3 is CASSKDQAGCGKNIQYF. CDR3 nucleotides: TGTGCCAGCAGCAAAGATCAGGCTGGTTGCGGCAAAAACATTCAGTACTTC.

As DNA, the CDR3 is TGCAGTGCTGCCGAAGTAGATACGCAGTATTTT. The encoded protein is CSAAEVDTQYF. The chain recombines TRBV20-1 with TRBJ2-3; D is ambiguous. This CDR3 comprises 11 residues. CDR1 is DFQATT, CDR2 SNEGSKA, per germline (reference sequence). The V and J ends lost 5 bases and 5 bases respectively, with 8 bases between them.

The table lists this clonotype with a few counts. CDR3 residues: CASGEGVLAKNIQYF. CDR3 sequence (DNA): TGTGCCAGCGGAGAGGGAGTCCTAGCCAAAAACATTCAGTACTTC. The chain is built from TRBV10-3 and TRBJ2-4; weak D call: TRBD2 (5 bases). With 10 bases removed from V and 0 bases from J, the gap between germline ends came to 16 bases. Per germline, CDR1 ENHRY and CDR2 SYGVKD. This CDR3 spans 15 amino acids.

The CDR3 bases are TGTGCCAGCAGCGTAGGGCGGGGGGGAAACAATGAGCAGTACTTC. Encoded protein: CASSVGRGGNNEQYF. The gene calls are TRBV9 and TRBJ2-5; TRBD2 aligns across 9 bases. This CDR3 contains 15 residues. The J segment lost 11 bases and the V segment lost 0 bases, leaving 11 bases of the junction unmatched. Germline assignment: CDR1 SGDLS and CDR2 YYNGEE.

V gene TRBV24-1 combines with J gene TRBJ2-1, with 14 bases identical to TRBD2. The CDR3 is 18 amino acids. Germline assignment: CDR1 KGHDR and CDR2 SFDVKD. The junction had 8 bases not matched to a gene; V was cut back by 4 bases and J by 4 bases. The CDR3 reads CATSDYGTSGSWYNEQFF. The CDR3 coding sequence is TGTGCCACCAGTGACTACGGGACTAGCGGGAGTTGGTACAATGAGCAGTTCTTC.

V and J are TRBV9 and TRBJ2-1; the D gene is possibly TRBD2 (6 bases). The V end was cut by 4 bases, the J end by 0 bases, with 17 bases between. Germline CDR1 is SGDLS and CDR2 is YYNGEE. The CDR3 has 17 amino acids. CDR3 DNA: TGTGCCAGCAGCCCCCCGGCTTCCGGGAGCTCCTACAATGAGCAGTTCTTC. This gives the protein CASSPPASGSSYNEQFF.

CDR3: CASTSRWVNEQFF. DNA for the CDR3: TGCGCCAGCACCTCCCGGTGGGTCAATGAGCAGTTCTTC. The J gene is TRBJ2-1, the V gene TRBV5-1; D call uncertain. Germline CDR1 SGHRS, CDR2 YFSETQ. Trimming removed 6 bases at V and 6 bases at J, with 13 bases between. The CDR3 covers 13 residues.

J is TRBJ2-1 and V is TRBV6-2 or TRBV6-3; D possibly corresponds to TRBD1 (6 bases). The V end lost 1 base, the J end lost 5 bases, and 15 bases lay between the germline ends. Germline CDR1 MNHEY, CDR2 SVGEGT. The CDR3 consists of 16 residues. The DNA of the CDR3 is TGTGCCAGCAGTTACTTCTACAACGGGGACAACAATGAGCAGTTCTTC. It specifies CASSYFYNGDNNEQFF.

The V and J genes are TRBV6-1 and TRBJ1-2; D is undetermined. This CDR3 comprises 15 residues. Germline V gene sequence: CDR1 MNHNS, CDR2 SASEGT. V lost 7 bases, J lost 7 bases, and 22 bases lay in between. CDR3 loop: CASKKVAADHFGYTF. In DNA, the CDR3 is TGTGCCAGCAAGAAGGTAGCGGCAGACCACTTTGGCTACACCTTC.

The V gene is TRBV7-2, the J gene TRBJ2-4, with a weak D call TRBD1 (6 bases). Trimming pared 1 base from V and 8 bases from J, leaving 15 bases between. Germline CDR1 reads SGHTA; CDR2 reads FQGNSA. The CDR3 is 15 amino acids. The CDR3 here is CASSLEQGMGHIQYF. The CDR3 DNA sequence: TGTGCCAGCAGCTTAGAACAGGGTATGGGACACATTCAGTACTTC.

The rearrangement links TRBV27 to TRBJ2-5, with 11 bases that match TRBD2. J lost 0 bases, V lost 5 bases, and 5 bases had no gene match. This CDR3 is 16 amino acids long. CDR1 MNHEY and CDR2 SMNVEV come from the germline V gene (reference sequence). CDR3 in DNA: TGTGCCAGCAGTCCCTTAGCGGGAGGGGACCAAGAGACCCAGTACTTC. Residues: CASSPLAGGDQETQYF.

This clonotype came up a few times. This chain joins TRBV5-1 and TRBJ2-3; a weak D match, TRBD2 (5 bases). The CDR3 contains 15 residues. Trimming pared 0 bases from V and 0 bases from J, leaving 8 bases between. CDR1 is SGHRS and CDR2 is YFSETQ in the germline V gene. The CDR3: CASSLVRDSTDTQYF. The CDR3 DNA is TGCGCCAGCAGCTTGGTACGGGATAGCACAGATACGCAGTATTTT. Based on the CDR3 plus reference TRBV5-1 and TRBJ2-3, the full variable domain is KAGVTQTPRYLIKTRGQQVTLSCSPISGHRSVSWYQQTPGQGLQFLFEYFSETQRNKGNFPGRFSGRQFSNSRSEMNVSTLELGDSALYLCASSLVRDSTDTQYFGPGTRLTVL.